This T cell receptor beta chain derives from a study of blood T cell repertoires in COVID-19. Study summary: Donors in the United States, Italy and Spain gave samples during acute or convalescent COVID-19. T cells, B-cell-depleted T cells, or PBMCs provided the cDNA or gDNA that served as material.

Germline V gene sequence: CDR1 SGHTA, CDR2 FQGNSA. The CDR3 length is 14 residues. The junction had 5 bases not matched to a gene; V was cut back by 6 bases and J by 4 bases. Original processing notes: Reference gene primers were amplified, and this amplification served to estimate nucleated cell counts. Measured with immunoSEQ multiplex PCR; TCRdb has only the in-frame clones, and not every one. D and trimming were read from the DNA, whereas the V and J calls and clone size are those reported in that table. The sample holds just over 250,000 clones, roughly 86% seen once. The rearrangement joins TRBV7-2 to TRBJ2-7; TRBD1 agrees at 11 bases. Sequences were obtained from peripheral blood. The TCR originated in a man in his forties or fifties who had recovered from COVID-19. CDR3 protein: CASRSGTGGYEQYF. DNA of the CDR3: TGTGCCAGCAGGTCCGGGACAGGGGGTTACGAGCAGTACTTC.